This paragraph reports one TCR beta chain. The target antigen is unknown. This specimen belongs to a study of cytomegalovirus exposure and HLA in healthy donors. Notes on the study in general: Sequencing had likely introduced a cluster of highly shared sequence variants as an artifact. Some V segments, including TRBV6-2 and TRBV6-3, were excluded as indistinguishable. The authors later linked a missense DCLRE1C variant to TCR beta V- and J-gene trimming.

This CDR3 is built from 12 residues. Germline V gene lookup returns CDR1 SGHAT and CDR2 FQNNGV. The V end lost 3 bases, the J end lost 5 bases, and 8 bases lay between the germline ends. PCR was performed using 60 Vbeta and 13 Jbeta primers. Authors' data handling: Unique TCR beta chains totaled some 88 million in a later count, with approximately 11 million of them shared. Clones were read by immunoSEQ multiplex PCR, and TCRdb kept only the in-frame ones, dropping some. Clone size and V and J calls were adopted from that table, with D and trimming inferred from the DNA. This sample has some 110,000 clones, with approximately 78% found just once.

The origin of this receptor is a man in his forties in good health and CMV-seronegative. The sample consisted of PBMCs. The rearrangement links TRBV11-2 to TRBJ2-7, with D possibly matching TRBD1 (5 bases). The CDR3 loop is CASSFTGNEQYF. The CDR3 DNA sequence: TGTGCCAGCAGCTTCACAGGCAACGAGCAGTACTTC. Full variable domain (outside the CDR3, taken from reference TRBV11-2 and TRBJ2-7): EAGVAQSPRYKIIEKRQSVAFWCNPISGHATLYWYQQILGQGPKLLIQFQNNGVVDDSQLPKDRFSAERLKGVDSTLKIQPAKLEDSAVYLCASSFTGNEQYFGPGTRLTVT.